This T cell receptor (beta chain) appears in the sequencing data of a study of cytotoxic CD8 clonotypes in ibrutinib-treated CLL. TCRdb keeps only in-frame clones here, not all; method: immunoSEQ multiplex PCR. Among approximately 97,000 clones, about 74% were seen once, and the ten largest hold about 26%. CDR3 size: 16 residues. Germline V lookup: CDR1 SGHTA, CDR2 FQGNSA. With 5 bases clipped from V and 1 base from J, the junction kept 6 bases outside the gene matches. The chain recombines TRBV7-2 with TRBJ2-3; TRBD2 matches 10 bases. This sample comprised PBMCs, obtained after 24 months of ibrutinib treatment. The clonotype was recovered from a human donor with chronic lymphocytic leukemia. This CDR3 is CASSTGLAGGTDTQYF. CDR3 DNA: TGTGCCAGCAGCACAGGGCTAGCGGGAGGCACAGATACGCAGTATTTT.